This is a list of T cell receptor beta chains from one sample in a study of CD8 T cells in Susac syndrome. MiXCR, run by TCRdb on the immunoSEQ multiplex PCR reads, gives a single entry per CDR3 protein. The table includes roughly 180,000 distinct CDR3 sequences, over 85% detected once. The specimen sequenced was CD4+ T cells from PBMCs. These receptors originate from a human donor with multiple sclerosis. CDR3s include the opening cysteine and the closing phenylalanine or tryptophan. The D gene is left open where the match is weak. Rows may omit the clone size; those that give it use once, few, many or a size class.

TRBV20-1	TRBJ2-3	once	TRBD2	TGCAGTCCTTTTAGAGGCACCGGGACTAGCGGGCCAGATACGCAGTATTTT	CSPFRGTGTSGPDTQYF
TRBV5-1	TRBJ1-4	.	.	TGCGCCAGCAGCTTGGACTACCCGGGTGAAAAACTGTTTTTT	CASSLDYPGEKLFF
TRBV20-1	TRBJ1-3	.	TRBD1	TGCAGTGCTTCGACAGGGGCTGGAAACACCATATATTTT	CSASTGAGNTIYF
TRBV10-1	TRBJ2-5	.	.	TGCGCCAGCAGTGAGTCGGGCTCCGCGCGAGAGACCCAGTACTTC	CASSESGSARETQYF
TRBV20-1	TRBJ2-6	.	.	TGCAGTGCTAGCCCAGCCTCTGGGGCCAACGTCCTGACTTTC	CSASPASGANVLTF
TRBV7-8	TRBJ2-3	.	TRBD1	TGTGCCAGCAGCCCGCGTCCAGGGGGATCTAGCACAGATACGCAGTATTTT	CASSPRPGGSSTDTQYF
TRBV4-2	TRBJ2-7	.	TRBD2	TGTGCCAGCAGCCAAGGTGGCGGGGGGGACTACGAGCAGTACTTC	CASSQGGGGDYEQYF
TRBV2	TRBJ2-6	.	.	TGTGCCAGCAACCTACAGGGAGCCGGGGCCAACGTCCTGACTTTC	CASNLQGAGANVLTF
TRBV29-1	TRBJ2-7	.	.	TGCAGCGTTGAAGATGACGGGCACTACGAGCAGTACTTC	CSVEDDGHYEQYF
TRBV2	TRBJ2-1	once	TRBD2	TGTGCCAGCAGTAGGGCTAGCGGGAAGTGGTCCTACAATGAGCAGTTCTTC	CASSRASGKWSYNEQFF
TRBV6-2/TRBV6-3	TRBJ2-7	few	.	TGTGCCAGCAACGACGAGCTCTACGAGCAGTACTTC	CASNDELYEQYF
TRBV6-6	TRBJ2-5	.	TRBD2	TGTGCCAGCAGTTACGGGGGACTAGACAAAGAGACCCAGTACTTC	CASSYGGLDKETQYF
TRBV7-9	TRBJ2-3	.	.	TGTGCCAGCAGCCTTATTACAGATAGCACAGATACGCAGTATTTT	CASSLITDSTDTQYF
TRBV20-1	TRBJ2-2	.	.	TGCAGTGCTAGAGATGAAAGCGTCGGCACCGGGGAGCTGTTTTTT	CSARDESVGTGELFF
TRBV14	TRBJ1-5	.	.	TGTGCCAGCAGCCAAGGAGACACCTACCCTTTGTCCAGGGGCAATCAGCCCCAGCATTTT	CASSQGDTYPLSRGNQPQHF
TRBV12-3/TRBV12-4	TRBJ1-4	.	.	TGTGCCAGCAGTTTCGGGGGGACAACTAATGAAAAACTGTTTTTT	CASSFGGTTNEKLFF
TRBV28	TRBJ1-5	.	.	TGTGCCAGCCCCCCATCTGGGTCCAATAGCAATCAGCCCCAGCATTTT	CASPPSGSNSNQPQHF
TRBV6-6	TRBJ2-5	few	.	TGTGCCAGCAGTCTCCGACTAGTGCAAGAGACCCAGTACTTC	CASSLRLVQETQYF
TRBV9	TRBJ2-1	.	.	TGTGCCAGCAGCGCAAGCGGACACAATGAGCAGTTCTTC	CASSASGHNEQFF
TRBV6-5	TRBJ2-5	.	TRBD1	TGTGCCAGCAGTTACTATTTGGGACAGCAAGAGACCCAGTACTTC	CASSYYLGQQETQYF
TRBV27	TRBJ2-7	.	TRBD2	TGTGCCAGCAGTTTGAATCAACTAGCGCCAGCCTACGAGCAGTACTTC	CASSLNQLAPAYEQYF
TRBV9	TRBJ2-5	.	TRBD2	TGTGCCAGCAGTCCGAGGGCGGGAGATGGAGAGACCCAGTACTTC	CASSPRAGDGETQYF
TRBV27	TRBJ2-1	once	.	TGTGCCAGCAGTTCACCACAGAGACTAGGTCGGTTCTTC	CASSSPQRLGRFF
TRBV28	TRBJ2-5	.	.	TGTGCCAGCAGTTTATCGACAGCTCAAGAGACCCAGTACTTC	CASSLSTAQETQYF
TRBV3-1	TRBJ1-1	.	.	TGTGCCAGCAGCCAAGTCCCAGCACCTGAAGCTTTCTTT	CASSQVPAPEAFF
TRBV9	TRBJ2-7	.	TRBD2	TGTGCCAGCAGCCTTAGCGGGGCTAGCTCCTACGAGCAGTACTTC	CASSLSGASSYEQYF
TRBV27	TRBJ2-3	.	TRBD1	TGTGCCAGCAGCCACAGGACAGGGGATACGCAGTATTTT	CASSHRTGDTQYF
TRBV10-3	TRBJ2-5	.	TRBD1	TGTGCCATCAAGGGGACAGGGCAAGAGACCCAGTACTTC	CAIKGTGQETQYF
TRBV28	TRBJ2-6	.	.	TGTGCCAGCATCGGGGGGGCCAACGTCCTGACTTTC	CASIGGANVLTF
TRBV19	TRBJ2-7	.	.	TGTGCCAGTAGCCTACTTGGGGGCGGTTACGAGCAGTACTTC	CASSLLGGGYEQYF
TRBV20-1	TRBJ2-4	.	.	TGCATGACCTCAGGGGCCGACAAAAACATTCAGTACTTC	CMTSGADKNIQYF
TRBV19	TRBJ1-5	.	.	TGTGCCAGTAGTGGACAAGTGGGTCAGCCCCAGCATTTT	CASSGQVGQPQHF
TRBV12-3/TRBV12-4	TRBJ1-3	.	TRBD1	TGTGCCAGCACCTCCCGCAGGGGGGTTGGAAACACCATATATTTT	CASTSRRGVGNTIYF
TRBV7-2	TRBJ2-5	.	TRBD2	TGTGCCAGCAGCTTAGCGTCTAGCGGGGGACAAGAGACCCAGTACTTC	CASSLASSGGQETQYF
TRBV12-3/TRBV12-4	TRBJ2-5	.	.	TGTGCCAGCAGGGGGACTCAAGGGGAGACCCAGTACTTC	CASRGTQGETQYF
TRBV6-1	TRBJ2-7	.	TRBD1	TGTGCCAGCAGTGGTTCCGGGACAGGGACCTACGAGCAGTACTTC	CASSGSGTGTYEQYF
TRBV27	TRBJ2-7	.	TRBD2	TGTGCCAGCAGTCCGAAGCGGGGGGGCCCTTACGAGCAGTACTTC	CASSPKRGGPYEQYF
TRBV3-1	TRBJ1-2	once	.	TGTGCCAGCAGCCATTCGTACAGGGATGACTATGGCTACACCTTC	CASSHSYRDDYGYTF
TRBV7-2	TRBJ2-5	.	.	TGTGCCAGCAGCTTAGCAGGGTCCGTCCAAGAGACCCAGTACTTC	CASSLAGSVQETQYF
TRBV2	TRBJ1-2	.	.	TGTGCCAGCAGCGCTTCCCCAGTTGGCCACACCTTC	CASSASPVGHTF
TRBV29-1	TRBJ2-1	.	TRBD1	TGCAGCTCAACCCTGGGACAGGGCTTCTACAATGAGCAGTTCTTC	CSSTLGQGFYNEQFF
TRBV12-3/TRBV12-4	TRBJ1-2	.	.	TGTGCCAGCAGCCCTGACATCAGAGCTAACTATGGCTACACCTTC	CASSPDIRANYGYTF
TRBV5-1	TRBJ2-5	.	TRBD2	TGCGCCAGTTATAGCGGGGCCCCCAGAGAGACCCAGTACTTC	CASYSGAPRETQYF
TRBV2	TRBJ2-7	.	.	TGTGCCAGCAGTGCTTCCTCCGAGCAGTACTTC	CASSASSEQYF
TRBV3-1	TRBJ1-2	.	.	TGTGCCAGCAGCCAAGTGGACGGGACACCCTATGGCTACACCTTC	CASSQVDGTPYGYTF
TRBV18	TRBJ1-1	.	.	TGTGCCAGCTCGCTACAGCGACCTGAAGCTTTCTTT	CASSLQRPEAFF
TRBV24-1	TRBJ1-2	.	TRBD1	TGTGCCACCAGTGACGACAGGGATTCTGGCTACACCTTC	CATSDDRDSGYTF
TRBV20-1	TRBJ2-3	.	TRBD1	TGCAGTGCTAGTTATTACAGGGGGGTAACAGATACGCAGTATTTT	CSASYYRGVTDTQYF
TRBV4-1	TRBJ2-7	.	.	TGCGCCAGCAGCCAAATAGACAAGAACTACGAGCAGTACTTC	CASSQIDKNYEQYF